This TCR beta chain was recovered during a study of prognosis after radiotherapy for stage I lung cancer. This clonotype appeared many times. Two-round multiplex PCR amplified TCR beta CDR3 from genomic DNA. Round-one PCR had primers specific to each TRBV and TRBJ gene. Each CDR3 protein gets one entry after TCRdb re-called the multiplex PCR reads with MiXCR. The sample contains fewer than 25,000 distinct CDR3 sequences, approximately 45% of which appear only once. V shed 4 bases and J 7 bases; nucleotides not matched to a gene: 11. The CDR3 has 17 residues. Germline V lookup: CDR1 SGHVS, CDR2 FNYEAQ. The source is a donor aged 50 or older with non-small cell lung cancer. Here the sequenced sample was PBMCs, taken before or after stereotactic body radiation therapy (not recorded which). The chain uses TRBV7-6 and TRBJ1-6; 9 bases map to TRBD1. The CDR3, as DNA: TGTGCCAGCAGCTCCCGAACGGGGACAGGGTCAAATTCACCCCTCCACTTT. Translation: CASSSRTGTGSNSPLHF.